This TCR beta chain was identified in a study of blood T cell repertoires in COVID-19. Background on the study: Some COVID-19 samples were acute and others convalescent; all came from the United States, Italy and Spain. Nucleic acid was either cDNA or gDNA, and it came from T cells, B-cell-depleted T cells, or PBMCs.

The authors' processing: Nucleated cell counts were estimated from reference gene primer amplification. TCRdb's table, derived via immunoSEQ multiplex PCR, lists solely in-frame clones and lacks some. That table is the source of V, J and clone size, and D and trimming were worked out from the DNA. The data contain about 160,000 clones, approximately 84% of them singletons. Germline V CDR1 and CDR2: SGDLS, YYNGEE. The V end was cut by 0 bases, the J end by 2 bases, with 9 bases between. The CDR3 sequence is 15 residues long. The clonotype comes from a middle-aged man with acute or convalescent COVID-19. Input material: peripheral blood. The J gene is TRBJ1-3, the V gene TRBV9; D may be TRBD1 (6 bases). The CDR3 loop is CASSVDTGTGNTIYF. The DNA for the CDR3 is TGTGCCAGCAGCGTAGATACAGGGACTGGAAACACCATATATTTT. The variable domain in full, with the rest retrieved from reference TRBV9 and TRBJ1-3, is DSGVTQTPKHLITATGQRVTLRCSPRSGDLSVYWYQQSLDQGLQFLIQYYNGEERAKGNILERFSAQQFPDLHSELNLSSLELGDSALYFCASSVDTGTGNTIYFGEGSWLTVV.